This TCR beta chain was obtained from a study of beta chain features in type 1 diabetes. Study details: Patients shared similar age, gender and cell yields with healthy donors.

Since all of the isolated RNA was reverse transcribed, expressed TCRB transcripts were what got sequenced. Some clones are missing from TCRdb's copy, which holds only in-frame ones; the method was immunoSEQ multiplex PCR. The sample records approximately 260,000 clones, approximately 25% being singletons. Notes on this clone: Its antigen remains unknown.

Germline V gene data show CDR1 as SQVTM and CDR2 as ANQGSEA. The CDR3 extends over 13 amino acids. Trimming at V came to 5 bases and at J to 6 bases, leaving 6 bases not matched to a gene. Study-wide findings and caveats: Shortening that was moderate but significant affected the TCRB CDR3s of Type 1 diabetes patients in all four CD4+ subsets.

Sorted CD4+ subsets: naive, central memory, regulatory, stem cell-like memory (CD45RO/CCR7/CD25/CD127/CD95/CD27 panel). The authors obtained over 95% purity in all sorted populations. This TCR derives from a woman aged 30 to 39 with type 1 diabetes. This chain connects TRBV29-1 to TRBJ2-1, with TRBD2 identical over 8 bases. The sample was naive CD4+ T cells from blood. CDR3 nucleotides: TGCAGCGTTAGCGGGAGAGTCCTCAATGAGCAGTTCTTC. Encoded protein: CSVSGRVLNEQFF.